This TCR beta chain originates from a study of cytomegalovirus exposure and HLA in healthy donors. Study summary: Later analysis reported that the approximately 130 validation repertoires shared the platform of the approximately 690 first-cohort repertoires.

Findings of the study overall: The listing of about 150 TCR beta chains classed them as cytomegalovirus-associated. Reports credit the classifier with highly specific, highly sensitive diagnosis of cytomegalovirus status.

As concerns this clone: Its antigen is undetermined.

Clones were sequenced by immunoSEQ multiplex PCR, and TCRdb holds only the in-frame ones, with some missing. Of about 190,000 clones in the sample, about 80% are singletons; the top ten hold approximately 7%. The CDR3 consists of 16 residues. CDR1 is LGHNA and CDR2 is YSLEER in the germline V gene. J gave up 8 bases and V 3 bases, and 12 bases lay outside the gene matches. This receptor was taken from a man younger than 35 in good health and CMV-seropositive. This chain links TRBV4-3 with TRBJ2-1; 8 bases align to TRBD2. The specimen was PBMCs. DNA of the CDR3: TGCGCCAGCAGCCAGATGGGTAGCGGGATTATCGATGAGCAGTTCTTC. Its protein product is CASSQMGSGIIDEQFF.